One and the same sample provided the 7 T cell receptor beta chains below, sequenced in a study of T cell repertoires in cytomegalovirus infection. TCRdb redid the calling of the reads with MiXCR, one entry per CDR3 protein. Among hundreds of thousands of distinct CDR3 sequences, about a sixth were seen once, and the ten largest hold around 12%. The sequenced sample was PBMCs. The receptors shown here come from a human donor in good health (CMV status not recorded). Some clones in this sample may be carry-over from other donors' samples.

This clonotype has just a few counts. The J gene is TRBJ2-2, the V gene TRBV25-1, with TRBD1 identical over 7 bases. V lost 3 bases to trimming and J lost 8 bases; unmatched junction nucleotides: 3. The CDR3 spans 13 residues. CDR1 is MGHDK and CDR2 is SYGVNS in the germline V gene. The CDR3 loop is CASSETGLGELFF. The CDR3 DNA reads as TGTGCCAGCAGTGAGACAGGGTTGGGGGAGCTGTTTTTT.

At least ten counts were recorded for this clonotype. CDR3 loop: CASSPQGASGYTF. CDR3 bases: TGTGCCAGCAGCCCGCAGGGGGCAAGTGGCTACACCTTC. J is TRBJ1-2 and V is TRBV7-2, with 8 nucleotides matching TRBD1. V was pared by 5 bases and J by 7 bases, with 6 bases of the junction left unmatched. The CDR3 contains 13 residues. The germline gives CDR1 SGHTA, CDR2 FQGNSA.

The rearrangement joins TRBV5-5 to TRBJ2-3; the match to TRBD2 covers 9 bases. J lost 6 bases, V lost 2 bases, and 4 bases had no gene match. Germline loops: CDR1 SGHKS, CDR2 YYEKEE (reference sequence). This CDR3 has 14 amino acids. The CDR3 reads CASSLGLAGDTQYF. CDR3 nucleotides: TGTGCCAGCAGCTTAGGTCTAGCGGGGGATACGCAGTATTTT.

This clonotype appeared many times. The chain uses TRBV6-5 and TRBJ1-1; a possible D gene is TRBD1 (6 bases). The CDR3 loop spans 13 amino acids. Deletions cut 5 bases from V and 7 bases from J, with 14 bases between. Germline loops: CDR1 MNHEY, CDR2 SVGAGI. The CDR3: CASSHSPGHEAFF. The CDR3, as DNA: TGTGCCAGCAGTCATTCACCGGGACATGAAGCTTTCTTT.

This clonotype was picked up a small number of times. CDR3 DNA sequence: TGTGCCAGCAGTTCTTCCCCCGGGAGCTATGGCTACACCTTC. Protein sequence: CASSSSPGSYGYTF. The chain recombines TRBV6-6 with TRBJ1-2; D gene uncertain. Trimming took 4 bases from V and 4 from J, leaving 13 bases between them. The CDR3 extends over 14 amino acids. CDR1 is MNHNY, CDR2 SVGAGI, per germline (reference sequence).

This chain connects TRBV4-2 to TRBJ2-5; D may be TRBD2 (7 bases). From germline, CDR1 is LGHNA and CDR2 YNFKEQ. The CDR3 has 16 residues. V lost 1 base, J lost 3 bases, and 15 bases lay in between. CDR3 protein: CASSQVGEGEEETQYF. The DNA for the CDR3 is TGTGCCAGCAGCCAAGTGGGGGAGGGGGAAGAAGAGACCCAGTACTTC.

Only a few counts were recorded for this clonotype. V usage is TRBV7-2 and J usage is TRBJ1-5; TRBD1 is a possible D gene (6 bases). Trimming took 5 bases from V and 5 from J, leaving 13 bases between them. There are 14 residues in the CDR3. Germline V lookup: CDR1 SGHTA, CDR2 FQGNSA. The CDR3 nucleotides read TGTGCCAGCAGCCCCGGGACAAATTATCAGCCCCAGCATTTT. This sequence encodes CASSPGTNYQPQHF.